Below are 5 T cell receptor beta chains sequenced from a single sample in a study of cytomegalovirus exposure and HLA in healthy donors. With 60 Vbeta and 13 Jbeta primers, the PCR was carried out. Measured with immunoSEQ multiplex PCR; TCRdb has only the in-frame clones, and not every one. The top ten hold 1.6% of the sample, which has 150,000 to 200,000 clones, around 79% seen once. Source material: PBMCs. The source of these receptors is a woman between 45 and 60 years old in good health and CMV-seronegative.

In its sample, this clone was seen a few times. V and J are TRBV4-1 and TRBJ2-7; TRBD2 is a possible D gene (5 bases). The germline V gene encodes CDR1 MGHRA and CDR2 YSYEKL. CDR3 length equals 13 residues. V lost 0 bases and J 4 bases, leaving 7 bases between the germline ends. The CDR3: CASSQDRGYEQYF. In nucleotides, the CDR3 is TGCGCCAGCAGCCAAGATCGGGGTTACGAGCAGTACTTC.

The V call is TRBV6-6, the J call TRBJ2-3, with 7 bases matching TRBD1. There are 15 residues in the CDR3. V shed 6 bases and J 6 bases; nucleotides not matched to a gene: 12. The germline V gene has CDR1 MNHNY and CDR2 SVGAGI (reference sequence). CDR3 in amino acids: CASRLTGWASDTQYF. CDR3 nucleotides: TGTGCCAGCAGATTGACAGGGTGGGCGTCGGATACGCAGTATTTT.

The V and J genes are TRBV5-4 and TRBJ2-5, with TRBD2 matching 7 bases. Germline V gene data show CDR1 as SGHNT and CDR2 as YYREEE (reference sequence). The CDR3 contains 14 residues. Germline trimming cut 1 base from V and 1 base from J; bases unmatched to any gene: 1. CDR3 sequence: CASSLLAGQETQYF. Here the CDR3 DNA reads TGTGCCAGCAGCTTGTTAGCGGGCCAAGAGACCCAGTACTTC.

The J gene is TRBJ1-1, the V gene TRBV5-1, with TRBD1 matching 7 bases. V gave up 4 bases and J gave up 6 bases; unmatched junction bases: 6. The CDR3 runs 13 residues. Germline CDR1 reads SGHRS; CDR2 reads YFSETQ. The chain's CDR3 is CASSPNTGAEAFF. The CDR3 DNA is TGCGCCAGCAGCCCAAATACAGGGGCTGAAGCTTTCTTT.

DNA for the CDR3: TGTGCCTGGAGCGATCAGGGTCTGCATGGCTACACCTTC. This codes for CAWSDQGLHGYTF. The V and J genes are TRBV30 and TRBJ1-2, with a tentative D call TRBD1 (5 bases). V gave up 3 bases and J gave up 6 bases, with 14 bases separating them. Germline CDR1 and CDR2: GTSNPN and SVGIG (reference sequence). This CDR3 contains 13 residues.